Following are 15 T cell receptor beta chains from one sample sequenced in a study of Graves' ophthalmopathy and Graves' hyperthyroidism. Amplification from RNA transcripts yielded the TCR beta CDR3 regions. First-round RT-PCR relied on HTBI primers, and a second-round multiplex PCR came next. TCRdb analysed the multiplex PCR reads with MiXCR anew, one entry per CDR3 protein. The repertoire consists of 200,000 to 300,000 distinct CDR3 sequences, with around 50% occurring once and the leading ten covering roughly half. The sample comprised peripheral blood. Receptors originate from an adult man with Graves' ophthalmopathy.

This clonotype has ten or more counts. This chain uses TRBV7-4 with TRBJ1-1; 7 nucleotides agree with TRBD1. Losses at the gene ends were 4 bases for V and 7 bases for J; bases not matched to a gene: 6. This CDR3 spans 13 amino acids. Germline loops: CDR1 SGHVT, CDR2 SQSDAQ. The CDR3 loop reads CASSYRDSFEAFF. CDR3 nucleotide sequence: TGTGCCAGCAGCTACCGGGACAGTTTTGAAGCTTTCTTT.

This clonotype was found once. The genes are TRBV9 and TRBJ2-7; D is ambiguous. This CDR3 spans 14 amino acids. The ends were cut back, 0 bases at V and 1 base at J, with 8 bases in the middle. Germline CDR1 reads SGDLS; CDR2 reads YYNGEE. The CDR3 DNA is TGTGCCAGCAGCGTAGCTGACCGGTCCTACGAGCAGTACTTC. It encodes CASSVADRSYEQYF.

This clonotype was counted at least ten times. CDR3 DNA sequence: TGTGCCACCATGGGGGAAGAGACCCAGTACTTC. Translating it yields CATMGEETQYF. The chain couples TRBV24-1 to TRBJ2-5; the D gene could be TRBD1 or TRBD2 (5 bases each). The CDR3 covers 11 residues. Trimming stripped 8 bases from V and 3 bases from J, with 6 bases between. Germline-derived CDR1 and CDR2 are KGHDR and SFDVKD.

Here the CDR3 DNA reads TGTGCCACCAGGACTAGCGGGAGATCCAATGAGCAGTTCTTC. Its protein product is CATRTSGRSNEQFF. The rearrangement joins TRBV24-1 to TRBJ2-7, with 12 bases identical to TRBD2. Judging by the DNA end, TRBJ2-1 fits better; the J call may be wrong. Germline assignment: CDR1 KGHDR and CDR2 SFDVKD. The CDR3 extends over 14 amino acids.

DNA for the CDR3: TGTGCCAGCAGAGGGCATGGGAATCAGCCCCAGCATTTT. Its translation is CASRGHGNQPQHF. The chain employs TRBV27 and TRBJ1-5; no firm D call. V lost 6 bases to trimming and J lost 4 bases, with 10 bases between them. In germline, CDR1 is MNHEY, CDR2 SMNVEV (reference sequence). This CDR3 comprises 13 residues.

J is TRBJ2-7 and V is TRBV7-8; 12 nucleotides line up with TRBD2. The CDR3 length is 14 residues. V was clipped by 5 bases and J by 6 bases; unmatched bases: 5. Germline loops: CDR1 SGHVS, CDR2 FQNEAQ. CDR3 DNA sequence: TGTGCCAGCAGCAGGACTAGCGGGGCTCCCGAGCAGTACTTC. Its protein product is CASSRTSGAPEQYF.

This chain connects TRBV11-2 to TRBJ1-4; 7 positions match TRBD1. The CDR3 consists of 16 residues. V shed 4 bases, J shed 3 bases, and the junction held 8 bases outside the gene matches. Germline V gene sequence: CDR1 SGHAT, CDR2 FQNNGV. In DNA form, the CDR3 reads TGTGCCAGCAGCTATAACAGGGGCGACTCTAATGAAAAACTGTTTTTT. Encoded protein: CASSYNRGDSNEKLFF.

This clonotype was seen only a few times. This chain uses TRBV27 with TRBJ1-2, with TRBD1 as a possible D gene (6 bases). This CDR3 region has 14 residues. Per the germline V gene, CDR1 is MNHEY and CDR2 is SMNVEV (reference sequence). The V end lost 3 bases, the J end lost 3 bases, and 11 bases lay between the germline ends. CDR3 bases: TGTGCCAGCAGTTTCGGAGGGGGGGACTATGGCTACACCTTC. Amino acids: CASSFGGGDYGYTF.

The chain links TRBV5-1 to TRBJ1-4; D uncertain. V was trimmed by 4 bases and J by 4 bases, leaving 11 bases between them. This CDR3 is built from 14 residues. From germline, CDR1 is SGHRS and CDR2 YFSETQ. The CDR3 region has the DNA TGCGCCAGCAGCCTCGGCCCCGATAATGAAAAACTGTTTTTT. It translates to CASSLGPDNEKLFF.

In this sample, this clonotype turned up a few times. This chain uses TRBV3-1 with TRBJ2-7; 9 positions agree with TRBD1. The CDR3 loop spans 15 amino acids. Germline V CDR1 and CDR2: LGHDT, YNNKEL (reference sequence). Trimming took 5 bases from V and 3 from J; bases not matched to a gene: 8. CDR3 sequence reads: CASSEQGTGNYEQYF. The CDR3 DNA follows: TGTGCCAGCAGCGAACAGGGGACAGGGAACTACGAGCAGTACTTC.

The rearrangement links TRBV25-1 to TRBJ1-2; D may be TRBD1 (6 bases). V lost 6 bases and J lost 4, with 18 bases in between. CDR1 MGHDK and CDR2 SYGVNS come from the germline V gene. This CDR3 region has 15 residues. The CDR3 DNA follows: TGTGCCAGCAGGCAAGGGACAACGGATCCCTATGGCTACACCTTC. It codes for CASRQGTTDPYGYTF.

The chain joins TRBV20-1 to TRBJ1-2, with D uncertain. Germline V gives CDR1 DFQATT, CDR2 SNEGSKA (reference sequence). This CDR3 contains 15 residues. CDR3 residues: CRLSWSTAANYGYTF. For the CDR3, the DNA is TGCAGGTTATCGTGGTCTACGGCGGCTAACTATGGCTACACCTTC.

A remark on this clonotype: A much larger clone differs from this one at a single base, so this may be a read error. The conserved phenylalanine or tryptophan normally closing the CDR3 is absent here, so this likely arose from a read error. The CDR3 nucleotides read TGTGCCAGCAGCTTAGATGATTCACCCCTCCACCTT. It is translated as CASSLDDSPLHL. The chain links TRBV7-9 to TRBJ1-6, with D uncertain. The CDR3 sequence is 12 residues long. Trimming took off 1 base at V and 8 bases at J, with 3 bases between the two ends. Germline loops: CDR1 SEHNR, CDR2 FQNEAQ (reference sequence).

The gene calls are TRBV9 and TRBJ1-3; no clear D. Germline values: CDR1 SGDLS, CDR2 YYNGEE. Trimming took off 4 bases at V and 1 base at J, with 6 bases between the two ends. The CDR3 loop spans 13 amino acids. The CDR3 reads CASSRTSGNTIYF. In nucleotides, the CDR3 is TGTGCCAGCAGCCGGACTTCTGGAAACACCATATATTTT.

CDR3 DNA: TGTGCCAGCAGCCACACTAGCGGCTACGAGCAGTACTTC. This sequence encodes CASSHTSGYEQYF. The chain links TRBV7-2 to TRBJ2-7; 8 nucleotides align to TRBD2. The CDR3 has 13 amino acids. Unmatched junction bases numbered 3, after V lost 5 bases and J lost 3 bases. Germline-derived CDR1 and CDR2 are SGHTA and FQGNSA.